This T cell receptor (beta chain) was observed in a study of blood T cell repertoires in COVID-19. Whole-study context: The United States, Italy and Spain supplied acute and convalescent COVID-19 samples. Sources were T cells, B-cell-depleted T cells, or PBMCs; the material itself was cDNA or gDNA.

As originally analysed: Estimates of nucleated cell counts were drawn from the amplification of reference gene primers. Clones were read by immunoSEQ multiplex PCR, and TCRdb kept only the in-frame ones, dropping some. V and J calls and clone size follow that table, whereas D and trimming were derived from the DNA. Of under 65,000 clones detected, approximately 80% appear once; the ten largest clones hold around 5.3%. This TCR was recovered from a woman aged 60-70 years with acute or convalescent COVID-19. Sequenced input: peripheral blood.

For the CDR3, the DNA is TGTGCCAGCAGCTTGGAAACAGGGAACACCGGGGAGCTGTTTTTT. It yields the protein CASSLETGNTGELFF. The V call is TRBV5-4, the J call TRBJ2-2, with D possibly matching TRBD1 (5 bases). Trimming took 0 bases from V and 1 from J, leaving 7 bases between them. The length of the CDR3 is 15 residues. Germline CDR1 is SGHNT and CDR2 is YYREEE (reference sequence).